This entry is about one TCR beta chain. The antigen is undetermined. Looked up from germline, CDR1 is LNHDA and CDR2 is SQIVND (reference sequence). The V end lost 0 bases, the J end lost 4 bases, and 11 bases lay between the germline ends. The CDR3 length is 15 residues. This sample is drawn from a study of graft-versus-host responses after intestinal transplantation. General study findings and limits: Declining HvG levels early post-transplant were linked to peak circulating GvH clone levels. High graft-versus-host to host-versus-graft T cell clonal ratios marked allografts of patients with graft-donor macrochimerism.

The protocol was immunoSEQ multiplex PCR, while the TCRdb copy is restricted to in-frame clones and leaves out a portion. The table shows 80,000 to 100,000 clones, with 75% to 95% occurring only once. Sequenced here: unstimulated CD4+ T cells sorted from spleen or lymph node cells, sampled before transplant. The chain carries TRBV19 and TRBJ2-3; tentatively, D is TRBD1 (5 bases). The TCR originated in a human donor who was the organ donor for an intestinal transplant. CDR3: CASSIEAGYADTQYF. In DNA, the CDR3 is TGTGCCAGTAGTATAGAAGCAGGGTACGCAGATACGCAGTATTTT.